Listed below are T cell receptor beta chains from one sample, sequenced in a study of T cell repertoires in cytomegalovirus infection. TCRdb re-called the reads through MiXCR, storing one row per CDR3 protein. The data contain 310,000 or so distinct CDR3 sequences, roughly 17% of them singletons. The material sequenced was PBMCs. The receptors come from a human donor in good health (CMV status not recorded). Some clones in this sample may be carry-over from other donors' samples. Each CDR3 is given with its conserved first and last residue. The D gene is left open where the match is weak. Rows give clone size only sometimes, using once, few, many, or a class for an expanded clone.

V gene: TRBV10-3; J gene: TRBJ1-5; D gene: TRBD1; clone size: many; CDR3 protein: CAIQTGENQPQHF; CDR3 DNA: TGTGCCATCCAGACAGGGGAAAATCAGCCCCAGCATTTT
V gene: TRBV7-9; J gene: TRBJ2-1; D gene: TRBD1; clone size: few; CDR3 protein: CASSQGQGNEQFF; CDR3 DNA: TGTGCCAGCAGCCAGGGACAGGGCAATGAGCAGTTCTTC
V gene: TRBV3-1; J gene: TRBJ1-2; D gene: NA; clone size: few; CDR3 protein: CASMGRDGTYGYTF; CDR3 DNA: TGTGCCAGCATGGGACGTGATGGAACTTATGGCTACACCTTC
V gene: TRBV5-4; J gene: TRBJ2-7; D gene: TRBD1; clone size: NA; CDR3 protein: CASSTDRGLYEQYF; CDR3 DNA: TGTGCCAGCAGCACCGACAGGGGGCTCTACGAGCAGTACTTC
V gene: TRBV11-3; J gene: TRBJ2-7; D gene: TRBD1; clone size: many; CDR3 protein: CASSPGQGVYEQYF; CDR3 DNA: TGTGCCAGCAGTCCGGGACAGGGGGTCTACGAGCAGTACTTC
V gene: TRBV6-6; J gene: TRBJ2-5; D gene: NA; clone size: few; CDR3 protein: CASKPQGRETQYF; CDR3 DNA: TGTGCCAGCAAGCCACAGGGACGGGAGACCCAGTACTTC
V gene: TRBV7-2; J gene: TRBJ1-2; D gene: NA; clone size: many; CDR3 protein: CASSSGGGYGYTF; CDR3 DNA: TGTGCCAGCAGCTCGGGTGGGGGCTATGGCTACACCTTC
V gene: TRBV19; J gene: TRBJ1-1; D gene: NA; clone size: NA; CDR3 protein: CASSIVHLRVRTWISNTEAFF; CDR3 DNA: TGTGCCAGTAGTATAGTTCATCTTCGGGTTCGTACATGGATTTCGAACACTGAAGCTTTCTTT
V gene: TRBV19; J gene: TRBJ2-1; D gene: NA; clone size: NA; CDR3 protein: CASSPIGAGAASYNEQFF; CDR3 DNA: TGTGCCAGTAGCCCAATCGGGGCGGGGGCCGCCTCTTACAATGAGCAGTTCTTC
V gene: TRBV12-3/TRBV12-4; J gene: TRBJ2-5; D gene: TRBD2; clone size: NA; CDR3 protein: CASSLWLAGETQYF; CDR3 DNA: TGTGCCAGCAGTTTATGGCTAGCGGGGGAGACCCAGTACTTC
V gene: TRBV5-4; J gene: TRBJ2-7; D gene: TRBD1; clone size: NA; CDR3 protein: CASRGQHSLNEQYF; CDR3 DNA: TGTGCCAGCAGGGGACAGCATTCCCTTAATGAGCAGTACTTC
V gene: TRBV29-1; J gene: TRBJ2-1; D gene: TRBD1; clone size: few; CDR3 protein: CSVRNTGGWDEQFF; CDR3 DNA: TGCAGCGTACGGAATACAGGGGGCTGGGATGAGCAGTTCTTC
V gene: TRBV7-8; J gene: TRBJ1-1; D gene: NA; clone size: many; CDR3 protein: CASSLFTANTEAFF; CDR3 DNA: TGTGCCAGCAGCTTATTTACGGCAAACACTGAAGCTTTCTTT
V gene: TRBV12-3/TRBV12-4; J gene: TRBJ1-4; D gene: TRBD1; clone size: few; CDR3 protein: CASSTELDRRPEANEKLFF; CDR3 DNA: TGTGCCAGCAGCACTGAGTTGGACAGGCGACCTGAGGCTAATGAAAAACTGTTTTTT
V gene: TRBV7-2; J gene: TRBJ2-7; D gene: NA; clone size: many; CDR3 protein: CASSSSDYEQYF; CDR3 DNA: TGTGCCAGCAGCTCGAGCGACTACGAGCAGTACTTC
V gene: TRBV7-9; J gene: TRBJ1-2; D gene: NA; clone size: few; CDR3 protein: CASSLAQTYGYTF; CDR3 DNA: TGTGCCAGCAGCTTAGCGCAGACTTATGGCTACACCTTC